This T cell receptor beta chain comes out of a study of cytomegalovirus exposure and HLA in healthy donors. Findings and caveats of the study: TCR beta V segments were, for the most part, productive about 87% or about 30% of the time in an earlier analysis.

The CDR3 length is 16 residues. V gave up 1 base and J gave up 4 bases; unmatched junction bases: 8. The germline gives CDR1 LNHNV, CDR2 YYDKDF (reference sequence). Primers included in the PCR were 60 Vbeta and 13 Jbeta primers. The method was immunoSEQ multiplex PCR; TCRdb's version includes in-frame clones alone and lacks a portion of them. The sample lists 45,000 to 60,000 clones, approximately 68% occurring once. This clone was counted once. What it recognizes is unknown. Sequences were obtained from PBMCs. The chain links TRBV15 to TRBJ1-2; 8 bases are a match to TRBD1. This TCR came from a man aged 30 to 45 in good health and CMV-seronegative. Written as DNA, the CDR3 is TGTGCCACCAGCAGAGCCCAGGGGGCCCTCCCCTATGGCTACACCTTC. As protein: CATSRAQGALPYGYTF. The whole variable domain, filled in from reference TRBV15 and TRBJ1-2, reads DAMVIQNPRYQVTQFGKPVTLSCSQTLNHNVMYWYQQKSSQAPKLLFHYYDKDFNNEADTPDNFQSRRPNTSFCFLDIRSPGLGDTAMYLCATSRAQGALPYGYTFGSGTRLTVV.